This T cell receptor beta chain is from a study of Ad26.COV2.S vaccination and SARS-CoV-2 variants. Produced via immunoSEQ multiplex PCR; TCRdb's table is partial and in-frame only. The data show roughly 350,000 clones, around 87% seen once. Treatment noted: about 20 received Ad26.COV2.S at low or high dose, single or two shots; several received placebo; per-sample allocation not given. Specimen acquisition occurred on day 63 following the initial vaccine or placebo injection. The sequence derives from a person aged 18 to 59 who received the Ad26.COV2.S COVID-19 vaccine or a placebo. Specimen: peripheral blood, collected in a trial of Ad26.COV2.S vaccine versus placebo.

The CDR3 reads CASSPVRNTEAFF. CDR3 in DNA: TGCGCCAGCAGCCCCGTCCGGAACACTGAAGCTTTCTTT. V gene TRBV4-1 combines with J gene TRBJ1-1; D gene uncertain. Looked up from germline, CDR1 is MGHRA and CDR2 is YSYEKL. V dropped 4 bases and J dropped 1 base, with 7 bases sitting between them. The CDR3 totals 13 residues.